The 21 T cell receptor beta chains given below trace back to one sample, sequenced in a study of beta chain features in type 1 diabetes. Regarding the study as a whole: TCRB CDR3s from Type 1 diabetes patients were moderately but significantly shorter in all four CD4+ subsets.

The antigens these receptors bind are not known. Expressed TCRB transcripts were sequenced, since all the RNA that had been isolated was reverse transcribed. Only in-frame clones appear in the TCRdb table, and some are missing; sequencing was by immunoSEQ multiplex PCR. The table lists about 160,000 clones, 6% to 9% of them singletons, with under 0.55% in the top ten. Sequenced: central memory CD4+ T cells from blood. The source is a man between 18 and 29 years old with type 1 diabetes.

The chain combines TRBV18 with TRBJ1-2; tentative D call: TRBD1 (5 bases). The germline gives CDR1 KGHSH, CDR2 LQKENI. This CDR3 contains 14 residues. Trimming shortened V by 5 bases and J by 8 bases, and 18 bases separated the two germline ends. Here the CDR3 DNA reads TGTGCCAGCTCAGCATCAGGGAGGGCGGAAGGCTACACCTTC. As protein: CASSASGRAEGYTF.

This clone was counted a few times. The chain joins TRBV29-1 to TRBJ1-2, with TRBD1 matching 8 bases. Germline V CDR1 and CDR2: SQVTM, ANQGSEA. V lost 3 bases, J lost 7 bases, and 7 bases stayed unmatched. The CDR3 is 13 amino acids. CDR3 region: CSVEPQGAGGYTF. CDR3 nucleotides: TGCAGCGTTGAGCCTCAGGGGGCAGGTGGCTACACCTTC.

The DNA of the CDR3 is TGTGCTAGTGGTAAGACTAGCGGGGGGGAGTGGGAGAATGAGCAGTTCTTC. It yields the protein CASGKTSGGEWENEQFF. The chain links TRBV12-5 to TRBJ2-1, with TRBD2 matching 14 bases. The CDR3 has 17 residues. From germline, CDR1 is LGHNT and CDR2 FRNRAP. V gave up 5 bases and J gave up 7 bases; unmatched junction bases: 10.

The chain joins TRBV5-4 to TRBJ1-6; no clear D. There are 18 residues in the CDR3. Germline CDR1 and CDR2: SGHNT and YYREEE (reference sequence). V dropped 1 base and J dropped 0 bases, with 14 bases sitting between them. CDR3 DNA: TGTGCCAGCAGCTTGATGATTAGTAGGAGCTCCTATAATTCACCCCTCCACTTT. The encoded protein is CASSLMISRSSYNSPLHF. Filled out from reference TRBV5-4 and TRBJ1-6, the complete variable domain reads ETGVTQSPTHLIKTRGQQVTLRCSSQSGHNTVSWYQQALGQGPQFIFQYYREEENGRGNFPPRFSGLQFPNYSSELNVNALELDDSALYLCASSLMISRSSYNSPLHFGNGTRLTVT.

This chain links TRBV2 with TRBJ2-3; the match to TRBD2 covers 7 bases. Germline assignment: CDR1 SNHLY and CDR2 FYNNEI. The length of the CDR3 is 14 residues. V gave up 4 bases and J gave up 5 bases; unmatched junction bases: 6. The CDR3 DNA is TGTGCCAGCAGTGTCTGGGGGAGGGGAGATACGCAGTATTTT. It codes for CASSVWGRGDTQYF.

This clone was counted only a few times. The J gene is TRBJ1-2, the V gene TRBV7-2, with TRBD1 identical over 9 bases. In germline, CDR1 is SGHTA, CDR2 FQGNSA. The length of the CDR3 is 13 residues. With 2 bases clipped from V and 6 bases from J, the junction kept 1 base outside the gene matches. CDR3 sequence reads: CASSLWTGDGYTF. DNA of the CDR3: TGTGCCAGCAGCTTATGGACAGGGGATGGCTACACCTTC.

The chain recombines TRBV19 with TRBJ2-7, with D hard to call. V lost 3 bases, J lost 5 bases, and 14 bases lay in between. CDR1 is LNHDA, CDR2 SQIVND, per germline (reference sequence). CDR3 size: 14 residues. CDR3 protein: CASSMSHLVHEQYF. The CDR3 region has the DNA TGTGCCAGTAGTATGTCGCACCTAGTCCACGAGCAGTACTTC.

The CDR3: CASSPSNGVYEQYF. CDR3 nucleotides: TGTGCCAGCAGCCCGTCTAACGGGGTCTACGAGCAGTACTTC. This rearrangement joins TRBV13 to TRBJ2-7; possible D gene TRBD2, 5 bases. This CDR3 spans 14 amino acids. From germline, CDR1 is PRHDT and CDR2 FYEKMQ (reference sequence). Trimming removed 5 bases at V and 3 bases at J, with 14 bases between.

V gene TRBV28 combines with J gene TRBJ2-2; D unclear. The germline CDR1 and CDR2 sequences are MDHEN and SYDVKM. The CDR3 consists of 12 residues. The V gene lost 5 bases and the J gene lost 5 bases, with 6 bases spanning the gap. The CDR3 protein is CASSTPTGELFF. DNA for the CDR3: TGTGCCAGCAGTACACCTACCGGGGAGCTGTTTTTT.

The chain couples TRBV28 to TRBJ2-7; 7 bases align to TRBD1. In germline, CDR1 is MDHEN, CDR2 SYDVKM. CDR3 length equals 17 residues. The junction had 19 bases not matched to a gene; V was cut back by 6 bases and J by 5 bases. The CDR3 DNA sequence: TGTGCCAGCAGGGGGTCGACAGGGAATCTTAGGTCCAACGAGCAGTACTTC. Residues: CASRGSTGNLRSNEQYF.

This clone was seen a few times. The chain uses TRBV2 and TRBJ1-2; D is possibly TRBD1 (5 bases). CDR1 is SNHLY, CDR2 FYNNEI, per germline. This CDR3 region has 15 residues. V lost 6 bases, J lost 1 base, and 15 bases lay in between. As DNA, the CDR3 is TGTGCCAGCAGCATGGGGCAGGGCTTTAACTATGGCTACACCTTC. It is translated as CASSMGQGFNYGYTF.

This rearrangement joins TRBV7-2 to TRBJ1-2; TRBD1 might be the D (5 bases). V lost 2 bases and J 4 bases, leaving 14 bases between the germline ends. The CDR3 extends over 15 amino acids. Germline V gene lookup returns CDR1 SGHTA and CDR2 FQGNSA. In DNA, the CDR3 is TGTGCCAGCAGCTTAAGTCACCAGCAGGGCTATGGCTACACCTTC. Protein product: CASSLSHQQGYGYTF.

This clone was recorded a few times. This chain uses TRBV30 with TRBJ2-5; TRBD2 matches 8 bases. J gave up 1 base and V 4 bases, and 11 bases lay outside the gene matches. Germline values: CDR1 GTSNPN, CDR2 SVGIG (reference sequence). The CDR3 runs to 16 residues. Here the CDR3 reads CAWKAGGGQVQETQYF. The DNA of the CDR3 is TGTGCCTGGAAGGCGGGGGGCGGTCAGGTCCAAGAGACCCAGTACTTC.

The chain is built from TRBV18 and TRBJ2-7, with 7 bases identical to TRBD1. The V gene's germline CDR1 is KGHSH and CDR2 LQKENI. The CDR3 has 15 residues. Unmatched junction bases numbered 6, after V lost 3 bases and J lost 1 base. CDR3 in DNA: TGTGCCAGCTCACCCAGACAGGGCCCTTCCTACGAGCAGTACTTC. This sequence encodes CASSPRQGPSYEQYF. Drawing the rest from reference TRBV18 and TRBJ2-7, the complete variable domain is NAGVMQNPRHLVRRRGQEARLRCSPMKGHSHVYWYRQLPEEGLKFMVYLQKENIIDESGMPKERFSAEFPKEGPSILRIQQVVRGDSAAYFCASSPRQGPSYEQYFGPGTRLTVT.

There are a few counts of this clone. The V gene is TRBV28, the J gene TRBJ2-1, with D possibly being TRBD2 (5 bases). This CDR3 has 15 residues. CDR1 is MDHEN, CDR2 SYDVKM, per germline. Trimming stripped 2 bases from V and 8 bases from J, with 16 bases between. CDR3 DNA sequence: TGTGCCAGCAGTTTACCCAAGGAGGCGCGATATGAGCAGTTCTTC. This codes for CASSLPKEARYEQFF.

The chain couples TRBV29-1 to TRBJ2-5; a possible D gene is TRBD1 (6 bases). In germline, CDR1 is SQVTM, CDR2 ANQGSEA. Trimming removed 7 bases at V and 1 base at J, with 13 bases between. The CDR3 consists of 13 residues. The CDR3 nucleotides read TGCAGCGCCAGGGGTATATTCCAAGAGACCCAGTACTTC. Protein sequence: CSARGIFQETQYF.

This clone was recorded a few times. The chain has TRBV28 and TRBJ2-3; D might be TRBD1 (6 bases). V lost 7 bases and J lost 7, with 24 bases in between. Per germline, CDR1 MDHEN and CDR2 SYDVKM. The CDR3 is 16 residues long. The CDR3 is CASTRMGARGENTQYF. Written as DNA, the CDR3 is TGTGCCAGCACCCGTATGGGGGCTCGGGGAGAAAATACGCAGTATTTT.

This clone was observed a few times. The genes are TRBV30 and TRBJ1-4; D not certain. Trimming shortened V by 7 bases and J by 4 bases, and 7 bases separated the two germline ends. This CDR3 has 11 residues. CDR1 and CDR2 (germline): GTSNPN, SVGIG (reference sequence). CDR3 amino acids: CAFQINEKLFF. Written as DNA, the CDR3 is TGTGCCTTTCAGATTAATGAAAAACTGTTTTTT.

The table lists this clone with a few counts. The chain links TRBV18 to TRBJ1-1; D gene unclear. This CDR3 spans 13 amino acids. The V gene lost 3 bases and the J gene lost 4 bases, with 9 bases spanning the gap. CDR1 is KGHSH, CDR2 LQKENI, per germline. CDR3 in amino acids: CASSPYKPTEAFF. The DNA of the CDR3 is TGTGCCAGCTCACCTTACAAACCCACTGAAGCTTTCTTT.

This clone occurred a few times. The rearrangement joins TRBV7-2 to TRBJ2-1; TRBD2 agrees at 7 bases. The CDR3 loop spans 15 amino acids. Looked up from germline, CDR1 is SGHTA and CDR2 is FQGNSA. J gave up 3 bases and V 5 bases, and 7 bases lay outside the gene matches. The CDR3 coding sequence is TGTGCCAGCAGCACGGCTAGCGGATACTACAATGAGCAGTTCTTC. Encoded protein: CASSTASGYYNEQFF. Full variable domain (missing parts from reference TRBV7-2 and TRBJ2-1): GAGVSQSPSNKVTEKGKDVELRCDPISGHTALYWYRQSLGQGLEFLIYFQGNSAPDKSGLPSDRFSAERTGGSVSTLTIQRTQQEDSAVYLCASSTASGYYNEQFFGPGTRLTVL.

This clone has a handful of counts. The chain combines TRBV5-1 with TRBJ1-1, with a possible D match to TRBD1 (5 bases). V was pared by 5 bases and J by 7 bases, with 15 bases between. Looked up from germline, CDR1 is SGHRS and CDR2 is YFSETQ. The CDR3 extends over 13 amino acids. The CDR3 sequence: CASRFPQGNEAFF. The DNA for the CDR3 is TGCGCCAGCAGGTTCCCGCAGGGAAATGAAGCTTTCTTT. Full variable domain (rest looked up from reference TRBV5-1 and TRBJ1-1): KAGVTQTPRYLIKTRGQQVTLSCSPISGHRSVSWYQQTPGQGLQFLFEYFSETQRNKGNFPGRFSGRQFSNSRSEMNVSTLELGDSALYLCASRFPQGNEAFFGQGTRLTVV.